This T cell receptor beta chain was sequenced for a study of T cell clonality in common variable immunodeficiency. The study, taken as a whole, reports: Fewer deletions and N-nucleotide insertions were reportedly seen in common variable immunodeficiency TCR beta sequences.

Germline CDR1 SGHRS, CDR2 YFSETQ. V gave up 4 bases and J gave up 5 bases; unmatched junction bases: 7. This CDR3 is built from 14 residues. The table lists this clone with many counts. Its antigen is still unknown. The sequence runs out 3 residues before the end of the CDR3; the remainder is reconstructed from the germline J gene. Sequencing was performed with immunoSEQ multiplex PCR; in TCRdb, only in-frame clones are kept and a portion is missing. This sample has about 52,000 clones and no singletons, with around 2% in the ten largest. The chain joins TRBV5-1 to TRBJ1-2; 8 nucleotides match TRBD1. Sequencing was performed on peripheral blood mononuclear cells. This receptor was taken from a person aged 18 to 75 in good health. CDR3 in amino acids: CASSGGTGPYGYTF. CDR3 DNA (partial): TGCGCCAGCAGCGGAGGGACAGGACCATATGGC.